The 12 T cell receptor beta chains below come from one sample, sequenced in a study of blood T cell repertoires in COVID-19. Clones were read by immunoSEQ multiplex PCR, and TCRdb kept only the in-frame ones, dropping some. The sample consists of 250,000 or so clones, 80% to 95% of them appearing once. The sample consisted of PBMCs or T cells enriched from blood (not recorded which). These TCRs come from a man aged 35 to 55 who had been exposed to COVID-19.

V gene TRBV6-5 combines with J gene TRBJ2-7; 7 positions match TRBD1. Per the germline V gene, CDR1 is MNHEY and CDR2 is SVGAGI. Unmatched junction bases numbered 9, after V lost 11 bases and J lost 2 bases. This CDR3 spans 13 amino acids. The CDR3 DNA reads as TGTGCCCTACGGGACAGTCTAACCTACGAGCAGTACTTC. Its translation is CALRDSLTYEQYF.

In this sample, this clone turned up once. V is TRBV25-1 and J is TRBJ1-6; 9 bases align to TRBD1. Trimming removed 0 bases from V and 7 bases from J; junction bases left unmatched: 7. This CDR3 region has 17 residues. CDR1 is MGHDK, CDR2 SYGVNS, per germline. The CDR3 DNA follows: TGTGCCAGCAGTGAATATCCCGGGACAGGGATCAATTCACCCCTCCACTTT. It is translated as CASSEYPGTGINSPLHF.

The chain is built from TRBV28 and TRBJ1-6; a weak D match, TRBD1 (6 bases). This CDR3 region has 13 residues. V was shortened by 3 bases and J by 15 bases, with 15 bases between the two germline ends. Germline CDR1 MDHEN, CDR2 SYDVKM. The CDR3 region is CASSFGDRGGLHF. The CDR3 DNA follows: TGTGCCAGCAGTTTTGGGGATAGAGGGGGCCTCCACTTT.

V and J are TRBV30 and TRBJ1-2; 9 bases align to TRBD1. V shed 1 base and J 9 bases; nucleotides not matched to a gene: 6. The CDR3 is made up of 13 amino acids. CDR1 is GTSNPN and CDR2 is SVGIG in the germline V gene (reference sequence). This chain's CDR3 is CAWSASGQGSYTF. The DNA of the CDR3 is TGTGCCTGGAGTGCCAGCGGACAGGGGAGCTACACCTTC.

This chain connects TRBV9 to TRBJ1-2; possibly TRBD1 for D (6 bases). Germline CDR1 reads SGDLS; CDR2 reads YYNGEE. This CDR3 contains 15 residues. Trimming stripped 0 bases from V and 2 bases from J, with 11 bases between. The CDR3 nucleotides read TGTGCCAGCAGCGTAGCTGGACAGATCAACTATGGCTACACCTTC. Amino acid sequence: CASSVAGQINYGYTF.

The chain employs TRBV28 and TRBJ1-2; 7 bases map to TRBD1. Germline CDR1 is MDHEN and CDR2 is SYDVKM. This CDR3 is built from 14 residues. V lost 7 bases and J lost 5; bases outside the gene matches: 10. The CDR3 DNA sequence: TGTGCCAGCATCAATACAGGGGAAGGGTATGGCTACACCTTC. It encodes CASINTGEGYGYTF.

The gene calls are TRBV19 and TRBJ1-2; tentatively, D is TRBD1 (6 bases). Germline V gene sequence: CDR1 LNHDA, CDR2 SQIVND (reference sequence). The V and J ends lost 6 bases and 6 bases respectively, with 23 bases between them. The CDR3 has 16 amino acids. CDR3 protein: CASSPPRTVQLHGYTF. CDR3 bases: TGTGCCAGTAGCCCACCCCGGACAGTCCAGTTACATGGCTACACCTTC.

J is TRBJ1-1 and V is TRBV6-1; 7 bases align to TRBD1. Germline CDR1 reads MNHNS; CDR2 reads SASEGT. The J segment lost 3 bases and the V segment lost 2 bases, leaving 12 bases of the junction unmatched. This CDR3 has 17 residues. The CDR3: CASSESALQGKDTEAFF. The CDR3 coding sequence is TGTGCCAGCAGTGAATCTGCCCTACAGGGGAAAGACACTGAAGCTTTCTTT.

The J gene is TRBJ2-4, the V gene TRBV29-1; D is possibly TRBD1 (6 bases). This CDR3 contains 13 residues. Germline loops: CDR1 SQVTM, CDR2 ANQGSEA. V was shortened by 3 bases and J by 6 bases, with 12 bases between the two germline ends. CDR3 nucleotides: TGCAGCGTTGACGGGCAGGGGACAAACATTCAGTACTTC. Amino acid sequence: CSVDGQGTNIQYF.

The CDR3 spells CASSTGGVNYGYTF. CDR3 nucleotides: TGTGCCAGTAGTACAGGGGGCGTTAACTATGGCTACACCTTC. This chain links TRBV19 with TRBJ1-2; 8 positions match TRBD1. J lost 1 base, V lost 4 bases, and 2 bases had no gene match. CDR1 is LNHDA and CDR2 is SQIVND in the germline V gene (reference sequence). This CDR3 has 14 amino acids.

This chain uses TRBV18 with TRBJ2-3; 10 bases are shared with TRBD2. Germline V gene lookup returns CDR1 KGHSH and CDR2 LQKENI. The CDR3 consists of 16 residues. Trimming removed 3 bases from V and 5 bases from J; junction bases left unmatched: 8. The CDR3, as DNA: TGTGCCAGCTCACCTAGCGGGAGGAGTTTCGGAGATACGCAGTATTTT. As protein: CASSPSGRSFGDTQYF.

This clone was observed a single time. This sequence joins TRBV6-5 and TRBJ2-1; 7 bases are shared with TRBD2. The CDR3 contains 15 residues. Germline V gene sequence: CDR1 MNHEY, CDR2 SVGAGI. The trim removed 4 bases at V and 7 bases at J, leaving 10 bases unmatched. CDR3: CASSFEGGPGNEQFF. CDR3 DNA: TGTGCCAGCAGTTTCGAGGGAGGGCCGGGTAATGAGCAGTTCTTC.